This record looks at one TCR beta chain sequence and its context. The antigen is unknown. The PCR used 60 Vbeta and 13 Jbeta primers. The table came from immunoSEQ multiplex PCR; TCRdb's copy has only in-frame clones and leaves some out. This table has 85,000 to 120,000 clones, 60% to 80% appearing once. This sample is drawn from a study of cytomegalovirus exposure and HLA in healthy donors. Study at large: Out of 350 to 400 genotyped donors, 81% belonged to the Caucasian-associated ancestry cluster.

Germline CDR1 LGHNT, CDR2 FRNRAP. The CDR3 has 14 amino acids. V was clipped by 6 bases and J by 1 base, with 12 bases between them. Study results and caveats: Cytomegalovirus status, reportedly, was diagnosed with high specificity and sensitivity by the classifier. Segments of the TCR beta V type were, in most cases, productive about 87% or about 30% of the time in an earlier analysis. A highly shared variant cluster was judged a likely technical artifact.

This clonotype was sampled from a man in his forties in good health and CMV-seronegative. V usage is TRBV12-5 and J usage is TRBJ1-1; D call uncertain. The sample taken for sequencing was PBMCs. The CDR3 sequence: CASGYRHQNTEAFF. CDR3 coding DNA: TGTGCTAGTGGCTACCGACACCAGAACACTGAAGCTTTCTTT.